One T cell receptor (beta chain) is described in this entry. Its antigen is unknown. Given a much more abundant clone one base away, this may be a read error. There were at least 5.5 micrograms of total RNA extracted from every sample. This sample stems from a study of blood T cells in healthy people across ages. Study context: Using template switching, researchers captured about one barcoded beta molecule for each two T cells.

Germline CDR1 is DFQATT and CDR2 is SNEGSKA (reference sequence). CDR3 length: 15 amino acids. With a J-beta primer mix and a sample-barcoded 5' primer, a second PCR ran roughly 7 to 11 cycles. MiXCR, applied by TCRdb to the 5' RACE reads, yields one record per CDR3 protein. The data hold around 1.7 million distinct CDR3 sequences, with approximately 28% observed a single time. Overall study results and limits: As age increased, TCR beta diversity per million T cells fell in a roughly linear fashion. Any changes in expanded clonotypes were possibly confounded, as donor CMV status remained unknown.

This TCR was sampled from a woman younger than 45 in good health. The V and J genes are TRBV20-1 and TRBJ2-1; TRBD2 aligns across 7 bases. Sample: blood. As DNA, the CDR3 is TGCAGTGCTAGAGAGGGCGGGAGCTCCTACAATGGGCAGTTCTTC. Amino acid sequence: CSAREGGSSYNGQFF.